Following are 11 T cell receptor beta chains from one sample sequenced in a study of blood T cell repertoires in COVID-19. Sequencing was performed with immunoSEQ multiplex PCR; in TCRdb, only in-frame clones are kept and a portion is missing. The sample shows approximately 130,000 clones, approximately 87% of them seen only once. Sequenced input: peripheral blood. The receptors here all came from a man aged 50 to 59 with acute or convalescent COVID-19.

The rearrangement uses TRBV5-6 and TRBJ2-1; 7 nucleotides align to TRBD2. The CDR3 is 19 amino acids. Germline values: CDR1 SGHDT, CDR2 YYEEEE. Trimming took 4 bases from V and 7 from J; bases not matched to a gene: 23. This CDR3 reads CASSMAVLGVAGRKNEQFF. The CDR3 DNA follows: TGTGCCAGCAGCATGGCCGTTTTGGGAGTAGCGGGCCGCAAAAATGAGCAGTTCTTC.

The chain is built from TRBV6-5 and TRBJ2-1; D unclear. This CDR3 is built from 14 residues. Germline CDR1 and CDR2: MNHEY and SVGAGI. Trimming removed 0 bases from V and 13 bases from J, with 16 bases in between. In DNA, the CDR3 is TGTGCCAGCAGTTACTCTCACTCTTTACCTCGCCAGTTCTTC. As protein: CASSYSHSLPRQFF.

This clone was picked up a small number of times. The chain joins TRBV29-1 to TRBJ1-2; TRBD1 agrees at 11 bases. CDR1 and CDR2 (germline): SQVTM, ANQGSEA. The CDR3 consists of 15 residues. The trim removed 6 bases at V and 4 bases at J, leaving 10 bases unmatched. CDR3 in amino acids: CSVTVGTGGIYGYTF. The DNA of the CDR3 is TGCAGCGTAACGGTGGGGACAGGGGGAATCTATGGCTACACCTTC.

The rearrangement uses TRBV24-1 and TRBJ2-5; no reliable D call. There are 12 residues in the CDR3. CDR1 and CDR2 from the germline V gene are KGHDR and SFDVKD. Trimming shortened V by 4 bases and J by 2 bases, and 4 bases separated the two germline ends. CDR3 region: CATSDTQETQYF. CDR3 sequence (DNA): TGTGCCACCAGTGACACACAAGAGACCCAGTACTTC.

This CDR3 reads CASSLASQGAQYF. DNA for the CDR3: TGTGCCAGCAGCTTAGCTTCGCAGGGCGCGCAGTACTTC. The gene calls are TRBV7-7 and TRBJ2-7; D may be TRBD1 (5 bases). The CDR3 length is 13 residues. CDR1 and CDR2 (germline): SSHAT, FNYEAQ (reference sequence). Trimming removed 0 bases at V and 9 bases at J, with 12 bases between.

The chain carries TRBV9 and TRBJ1-3, with 9 bases fitting TRBD1. The CDR3 is 18 amino acids. Looked up from germline, CDR1 is SGDLS and CDR2 is YYNGEE. V lost 2 bases and J lost 0; bases outside the gene matches: 9. The CDR3 DNA reads as TGTGCCAGCAGCGTTCAAGCTGGGACAGGGAGCTCTGGAAACACCATATATTTT. Encoded protein: CASSVQAGTGSSGNTIYF.

J is TRBJ1-3 and V is TRBV6-5, with 7 bases identical to TRBD1. V trimming: 10 bases; J trimming: 3 bases; junction bases outside the gene matches: 6. This CDR3 spans 13 amino acids. Germline CDR1 is MNHEY and CDR2 is SVGAGI. The CDR3: CAIGTGVGNTIYF. In DNA, the CDR3 is TGTGCCATAGGAACAGGGGTTGGAAACACCATATATTTT.

The gene calls are TRBV9 and TRBJ2-5; a possible D gene is TRBD1 (6 bases). Trimming removed 4 bases at V and 0 bases at J, with 10 bases between. The CDR3 runs to 14 residues. Germline V gives CDR1 SGDLS, CDR2 YYNGEE. The CDR3 DNA sequence: TGTGCCAGCAGCTTTAGGGGGAACCAAGAGACCCAGTACTTC. This translates into CASSFRGNQETQYF.

This clone came up a few times. The rearrangement joins TRBV5-1 to TRBJ1-2, with 8 nucleotides matching TRBD1. Trimming cost V 5 bases and J 6 bases; bases outside gene matches: 9. The CDR3 is 14 amino acids. Germline CDR1 and CDR2: SGHRS and YFSETQ. The CDR3: CASSPEQGVDGYTF. CDR3 nucleotides: TGCGCCAGCAGTCCTGAACAGGGGGTCGATGGCTACACCTTC.

V gene TRBV4-1 combines with J gene TRBJ1-1, with 7 bases aligning to TRBD1. The CDR3 totals 15 residues. V lost 3 bases to trimming and J lost 5 bases; unmatched junction nucleotides: 9. CDR1 MGHRA and CDR2 YSYEKL come from the germline V gene. The CDR3 DNA reads TGCGCCAGCAGCCAGGAAGACAGGGATTTGACTGAAGCTTTCTTT. Amino acid sequence: CASSQEDRDLTEAFF.

This clone was picked up one time. The gene calls are TRBV4-3 and TRBJ1-4; tentative D call: TRBD1 (5 bases). V gave up 0 bases and J gave up 8 bases, with 16 bases separating them. The CDR3 consists of 16 residues. Germline loops: CDR1 LGHNA, CDR2 YSLEER. The CDR3 nucleotides are TGCGCCAGCAGCCAAGATCCGGGTGACAGTGGAGAAAAACTGTTTTTT. It codes for CASSQDPGDSGEKLFF.